A selection of T cell receptor beta chains follows, all from one sample in a study of T cells in Graves' hyperthyroidism and ophthalmopathy. TCRdb ran MiXCR on the multiplex PCR reads and lists one entry per CDR3 protein. The data hold a few hundred thousand distinct CDR3 sequences, with roughly 12% observed a single time. Sequencing used blood. These receptors all come from a man younger than 40 with Graves' hyperthyroidism that later progressed to Graves' ophthalmopathy. Both conserved end residues are part of each CDR3. A D gene is named only where the DNA matches it firmly. Some rows have no size entry. The others give once, few or many, or a class for an expanded clone.

v_call	j_call	d_call	clone_size	cdr3_aa	cdr3_nt
TRBV2	TRBJ2-7	-	-	CASIGRDNYEQYF	TGTGCCAGCATAGGCCGGGACAACTACGAGCAGTACTTC
TRBV28	TRBJ2-1	TRBD1	many	CASSSNVRDRGSDEQFF	TGTGCCAGCAGTTCTAACGTCCGGGACAGGGGAAGCGATGAGCAGTTCTTC
TRBV20-1	TRBJ1-4	TRBD1	few	CSASHGTANEKLFF	TGCAGTGCTAGTCACGGGACAGCTAATGAAAAACTGTTTTTT
TRBV7-3	TRBJ2-1	-	many	CASSFRGNNEQFF	TGTGCCAGCAGCTTTCGCGGGAACAATGAGCAGTTCTTC
TRBV7-7	TRBJ2-5	-	-	CASSLARGYQETQYF	TGTGCCAGCAGCTTAGCCCGAGGCTATCAAGAGACCCAGTACTTC
TRBV29-1	TRBJ1-1	TRBD1	many	CSVAGTEGTEAFF	TGCAGCGTTGCCGGGACAGAAGGAACTGAAGCTTTCTTT
TRBV6-1	TRBJ2-7	TRBD1	many	CASSLTNSGQGSHEQYF	TGTGCCAGCAGTTTGACAAACTCGGGACAGGGGTCCCACGAGCAGTACTTC
TRBV19	TRBJ1-5	TRBD1	many	CASARGQGSGNQPQHF	TGTGCCAGTGCTAGGGGACAGGGGTCAGGCAATCAGCCCCAGCATTTT
TRBV30	TRBJ1-4	-	-	CAWSGWDRGAKLFF	TGTGCCTGGAGTGGATGGGACCGAGGGGCAAAACTGTTTTTT
TRBV7-2	TRBJ2-2	TRBD2	few	CASSPFAGGATRELFF	TGTGCCAGCAGCCCATTTGCGGGGGGGGCCACCAGGGAGCTGTTTTTT
TRBV7-6	TRBJ2-3	TRBD2	-	CASSPGLAGARTDTQYF	TGTGCCAGCAGCCCAGGACTAGCGGGGGCCCGCACAGATACGCAGTATTTT
TRBV5-1	TRBJ1-1	TRBD1	many	CASSLVGTGTEAFF	TGCGCCAGCAGCTTGGTCGGGACAGGGACTGAAGCTTTCTTT
TRBV27	TRBJ1-1	-	many	CASSLSTGTEAFF	TGTGCCAGCAGTTTATCAACGGGGACTGAAGCTTTCTTT
TRBV10-1	TRBJ2-5	-	many	CASSEGARKETQYF	TGCGCCAGCAGTGAGGGAGCCAGAAAAGAGACCCAGTACTTC
TRBV20-1	TRBJ1-2	TRBD1	-	CSARPGQGGYGYTF	TGCAGTGCTAGACCAGGACAGGGAGGCTATGGCTACACCTTC
TRBV12-3/TRBV12-4	TRBJ2-5	TRBD2	many	CASSFSSGGARETQYF	TGTGCCAGCAGTTTCTCTAGCGGGGGGGCCAGGGAGACCCAGTACTTC
TRBV29-1	TRBJ1-1	-	medium-sized	CSVTVRAGASNTEAFF	TGCAGCGTTACCGTTAGAGCCGGAGCTAGCAACACTGAAGCTTTCTTT
TRBV10-3	TRBJ2-7	-	-	CATSAGREQYF	TGTGCCACCTCTGCAGGGAGGGAGCAGTACTTC
TRBV20-1	TRBJ1-4	TRBD1	-	CSARGTGATNEKLFF	TGCAGTGCTAGAGGGACAGGGGCAACTAATGAAAAACTGTTTTTT
TRBV20-1	TRBJ2-1	-	few	CSASLGVSSYNEQFF	TGCAGTGCTAGCCTCGGGGTATCATCCTACAATGAGCAGTTCTTC
TRBV18	TRBJ1-1	-	-	CASSPALLETEAFF	TGTGCCAGCTCACCAGCGCTGTTGGAGACTGAAGCTTTCTTT
TRBV20-1	TRBJ2-5	-	-	CSARDIGFQETQYF	TGCAGTGCTAGAGATATCGGCTTCCAAGAGACCCAGTACTTC
TRBV27	TRBJ2-2	-	-	CASSPNPWVGNTGELFF	TGTGCCAGCAGCCCAAACCCTTGGGTAGGGAACACCGGGGAGCTGTTTTTT
TRBV7-9	TRBJ2-5	-	many	CASSEWETQYF	TGTGCCAGCAGCGAGTGGGAGACCCAGTACTTC
TRBV12-3/TRBV12-4	TRBJ1-6	TRBD1	many	CASSLRRTGNSPLHF	TGTGCCAGCAGTTTAAGGCGGACAGGAAATTCACCCCTCCACTTT
TRBV6-2/TRBV6-3	TRBJ2-5	-	many	CASSRASGETQYF	TGTGCCAGCAGTCGGGCCTCTGGAGAGACCCAGTACTTC
TRBV12-3/TRBV12-4	TRBJ1-5	TRBD1	many	CASSLTGSPQPQHF	TGTGCCAGCAGCCTGACAGGGAGTCCTCAGCCCCAGCATTTT
TRBV5-1	TRBJ1-2	-	many	CASRISNRDYYGYTF	TGCGCCAGCCGAATATCTAACCGGGACTACTATGGCTACACCTTC
TRBV24-1	TRBJ1-2	-	many	CATSENSRLDGYTF	TGTGCCACCAGTGAAAACTCACGATTGGATGGCTACACCTTC
TRBV6-5	TRBJ2-5	TRBD2	many	CASSYERGSGEAQYF	TGTGCCAGCAGTTACGAGCGGGGGTCGGGAGAAGCCCAGTACTTC
TRBV20-1	TRBJ1-1	-	many	CSASKLGNPEAFF	TGCAGTGCTAGTAAATTGGGCAACCCTGAAGCTTTCTTT
TRBV29-1	TRBJ1-3	-	many	CSVEYLGRGNTIYF	TGCAGCGTTGAGTACCTGGGAAGAGGAAACACCATATATTTT
TRBV12-3/TRBV12-4	TRBJ2-7	TRBD1	-	CASSGGTGVAEQYF	TGTGCCAGCAGCGGCGGGACAGGGGTGGCCGAGCAGTACTTC
TRBV30	TRBJ2-1	-	few	CAWDRSFYNEQFF	TGTGCCTGGGACAGGTCCTTCTACAATGAGCAGTTCTTC
TRBV20-1	TRBJ1-5	-	-	CSARLREGSNQPQHF	TGCAGTGCCAGGCTTCGGGAAGGAAGCAATCAGCCCCAGCATTTT
TRBV10-3	TRBJ1-2	-	many	CAISSPGANYGYTF	TGTGCCATCAGTAGTCCAGGGGCTAACTATGGCTACACCTTC
TRBV5-4	TRBJ2-3	-	-	CASSLERITTDTQYF	TGTGCCAGCAGCTTGGAGAGGATTACCACAGATACGCAGTATTTT
TRBV18	TRBJ1-3	TRBD1	-	CASSSAGTGNTMYF	TGTGCCAGCTCATCCGCCGGGACAGGAAACACCATGTATTTT